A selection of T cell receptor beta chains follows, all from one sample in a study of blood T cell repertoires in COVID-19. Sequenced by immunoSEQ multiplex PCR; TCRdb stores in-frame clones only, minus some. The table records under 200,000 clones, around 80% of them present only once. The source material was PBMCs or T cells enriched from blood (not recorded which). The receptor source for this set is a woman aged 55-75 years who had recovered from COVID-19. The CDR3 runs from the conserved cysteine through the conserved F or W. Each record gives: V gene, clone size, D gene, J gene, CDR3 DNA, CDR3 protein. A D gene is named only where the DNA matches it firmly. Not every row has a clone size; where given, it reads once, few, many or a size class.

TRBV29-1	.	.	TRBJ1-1	TGCAGCGTACAGGGTCCGGTAGGAGCTTTCTTT	CSVQGPVGAFF
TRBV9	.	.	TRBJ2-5	TGTGCCAGCAGCGTTAACAGGCAAGAGACCCAGTACTTC	CASSVNRQETQYF
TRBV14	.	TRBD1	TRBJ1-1	TGTGCCAGCAGCCAAACTTATCGACAGGGGGCTTTCTTT	CASSQTYRQGAFF
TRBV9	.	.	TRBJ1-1	TGTGCCAGCAGCGTACTGCCTGGAGTCACTGAAGCTTTCTTT	CASSVLPGVTEAFF
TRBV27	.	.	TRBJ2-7	TGTGCCAGCAGACTAATCGGCGAATCTTCCTACGAGCAGTACTTC	CASRLIGESSYEQYF
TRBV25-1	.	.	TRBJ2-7	TGTGCCAGCAGTGTGGGACACAATCGCTACGAGCAGTACTTC	CASSVGHNRYEQYF
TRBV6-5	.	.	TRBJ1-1	TGTGCCAGCAGTTACTATCGGGGGGGCACTGAAGCTTTCTTT	CASSYYRGGTEAFF
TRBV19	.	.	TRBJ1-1	TGTGCCAGTAGTTCCTACAGGGAGAAAGCTTTCTTT	CASSSYREKAFF
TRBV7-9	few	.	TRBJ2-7	TGTGCCAGCAGCGCAAACAGGGTTTCCGAGCAGTACTTC	CASSANRVSEQYF
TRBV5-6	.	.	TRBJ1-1	TGTGCCAGCAGCTTCCTACAGGGTGGGGCTTTCTTT	CASSFLQGGAFF
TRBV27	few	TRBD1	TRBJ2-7	TGTGCCAGCATCACAGGGGACTACGAGCAGTACTTC	CASITGDYEQYF